The text below deals with one T cell receptor (beta chain). Other DNA sequences of this sample code for an identical CDR3. CDR3 length: 13 amino acids. V was pared by 3 bases and J by 4 bases, with 1 base of the junction left unmatched. Germline lookup yields CDR1 MNHEY and CDR2 SMNVEV (reference sequence). The data were taken from a study of blood T cell repertoires in COVID-19. Profiled with immunoSEQ multiplex PCR; TCRdb holds only in-frame clones, not every one. The sample comprises 310,000 or so clones, roughly 90% of which are singletons, and around 6% rests with the top ten. The rearrangement uses TRBV27 and TRBJ1-2; TRBD1 matches at 8 bases. The receptor was isolated from a man aged 18 to 29 who had recovered from COVID-19. Sequences were obtained from peripheral blood. CDR3 residues: CASSFDRGYGYTF. CDR3 nucleotide sequence: TGTGCCAGCAGTTTTGACAGGGGCTATGGCTACACCTTC.